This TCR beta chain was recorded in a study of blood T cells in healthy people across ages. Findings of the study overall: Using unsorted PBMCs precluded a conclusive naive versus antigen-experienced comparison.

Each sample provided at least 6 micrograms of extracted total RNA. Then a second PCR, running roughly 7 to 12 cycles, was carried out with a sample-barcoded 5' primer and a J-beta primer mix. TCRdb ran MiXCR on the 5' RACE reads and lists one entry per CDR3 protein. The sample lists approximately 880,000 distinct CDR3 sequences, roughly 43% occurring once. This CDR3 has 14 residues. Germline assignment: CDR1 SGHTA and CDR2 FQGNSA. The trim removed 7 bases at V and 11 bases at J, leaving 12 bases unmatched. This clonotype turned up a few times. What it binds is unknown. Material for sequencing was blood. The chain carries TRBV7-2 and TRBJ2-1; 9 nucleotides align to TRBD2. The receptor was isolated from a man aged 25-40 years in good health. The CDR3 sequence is CASILPGLAEKQFF. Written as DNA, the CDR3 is TGTGCCAGCATCCTGCCGGGACTAGCAGAGAAGCAGTTCTTC.